The clone carrying this T cell receptor beta chain occurred many times. The antigen remains undetermined. Other nucleotide sequences in the sample specify the same CDR3. This record belongs to a study of cytomegalovirus exposure and HLA in healthy donors. Whole-study results and caveats: Apparent HLA restriction characterized most CMV-associated TCR beta chains in a later analysis.

V lost 4 bases to trimming and J lost 2 bases, with 11 bases between them. Germline V lookup: CDR1 LGHNA, CDR2 YSLEER. The CDR3 covers 14 residues. Primers for the PCR totalled 60 Vbeta and 13 Jbeta. The repertoire was sequenced with immunoSEQ multiplex PCR; TCRdb's copy has only in-frame clones and lacks some. The data contain some 180,000 clones, 82% of them singletons. The rearrangement links TRBV4-3 to TRBJ1-2, with a tentative D call TRBD1 (6 bases). The source of this sequence is a man aged 35 to 55 in good health and CMV-seronegative. Sequencing used PBMCs. This CDR3 reads CASSPQTGNYGYTF. Written as DNA, the CDR3 is TGCGCCAGCAGCCCGCAGACAGGAAACTATGGCTACACCTTC.